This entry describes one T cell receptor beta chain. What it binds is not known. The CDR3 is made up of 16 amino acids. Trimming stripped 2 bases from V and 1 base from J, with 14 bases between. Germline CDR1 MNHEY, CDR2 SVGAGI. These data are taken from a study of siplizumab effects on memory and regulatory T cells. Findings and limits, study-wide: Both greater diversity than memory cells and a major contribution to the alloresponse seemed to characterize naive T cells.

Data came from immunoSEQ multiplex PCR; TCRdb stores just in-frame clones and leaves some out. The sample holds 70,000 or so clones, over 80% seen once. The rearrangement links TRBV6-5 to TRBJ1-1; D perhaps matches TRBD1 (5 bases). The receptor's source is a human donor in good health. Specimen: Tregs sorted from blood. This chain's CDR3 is CASSYLYSGKNTEAFF. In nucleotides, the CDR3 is TGTGCCAGCAGTTACCTCTATTCAGGGAAGAACACTGAAGCTTTCTTT.